The source of this TCR beta chain is a study of cytomegalovirus exposure and HLA in healthy donors. Whole-study findings and limits: A later look showed TCR association rates differing by HLA locus, highest for DRB1 and lowest for HLA-C. Among the sequence variants, a highly shared cluster was likely an artifact of sequencing.

V gave up 5 bases and J gave up 8 bases, with 18 bases separating them. Germline CDR1 and CDR2: SGHVS and FQNEAQ. The length of the CDR3 is 14 residues. The primer mix had 60 Vbeta and 13 Jbeta primers. The table came from immunoSEQ multiplex PCR; TCRdb's copy has only in-frame clones and leaves some out. The sample holds approximately 170,000 clones, almost 75% seen once. Comment on this clone: Its antigen is currently unknown.

V usage is TRBV7-8 and J usage is TRBJ1-2, with a weak D call TRBD1 (6 bases). The receptor's source is a woman aged 25 to 45 in good health and CMV-seropositive. Sequenced material: PBMCs. CDR3 loop: CASSETGTGGGYTF. The DNA of the CDR3 is TGTGCCAGCAGCGAGACTGGGACGGGGGGCGGCTACACCTTC.